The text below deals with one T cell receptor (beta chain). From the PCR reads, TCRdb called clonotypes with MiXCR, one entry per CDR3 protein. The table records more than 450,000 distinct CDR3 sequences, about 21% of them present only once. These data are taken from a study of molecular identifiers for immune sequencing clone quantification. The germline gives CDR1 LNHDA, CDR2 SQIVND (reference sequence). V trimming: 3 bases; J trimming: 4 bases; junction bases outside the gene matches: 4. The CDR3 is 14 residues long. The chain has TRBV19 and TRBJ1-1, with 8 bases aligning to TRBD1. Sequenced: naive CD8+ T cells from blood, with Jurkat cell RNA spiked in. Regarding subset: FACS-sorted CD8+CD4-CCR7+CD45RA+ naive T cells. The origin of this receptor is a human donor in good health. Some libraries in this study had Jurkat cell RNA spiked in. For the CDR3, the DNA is TGTGCCAGTAGTATCACAGGGGGGGGCACTGAAGCTTTCTTT. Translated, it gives CASSITGGGTEAFF. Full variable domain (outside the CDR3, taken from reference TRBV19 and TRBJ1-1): DGGITQSPKYLFRKEGQNVTLSCEQNLNHDAMYWYRQDPGQGLRLIYYSQIVNDFQKGDIAEGYSVSREKKESFPLTVTSAQKNPTAFYLCASSITGGGTEAFFGQGTRLTVV.